The 20 T cell receptor beta chains below all came from one sample that was sequenced in a study of regulatory and conventional T cells in RAG deficiency. Genomic DNA came from blood conventional CD4+ T cells gated CD25-low CD127-high. Only in-frame clones appear in the TCRdb table, and some are missing; sequencing was by immunoSEQ multiplex PCR. The sample lists around 30,000 clones; around 96% were seen once. These data were also reused for a study on regulatory T cells. That paper states: Primers: 52 TRBV forward and 13 TRBJ reverse.

The sequenced sample was CD25- CD4+ T cells sorted from blood. All receptors come from a human donor in good health.

This chain connects TRBV5-1 to TRBJ1-1; TRBD1 matches 7 bases. The CDR3 runs to 13 residues. V shed 4 bases, J shed 6 bases, and the junction held 6 bases outside the gene matches. The germline CDR1 and CDR2 sequences are SGHRS and YFSETQ. CDR3 in DNA: TGCGCCAGCAGCCCGGCGGACAGGCCTGAAGCTTTCTTT. Translating gives CASSPADRPEAFF.

The rearrangement uses TRBV4-1 and TRBJ2-7; D is undetermined. The CDR3 is 14 amino acids. CDR1 and CDR2 (germline): MGHRA, YSYEKL. V dropped 1 base and J dropped 6 bases, with 13 bases sitting between them. CDR3 DNA: TGCGCCAGCAGCCAAGCCCACCGTTCCGGCGAGCAGTACTTC. Amino acids: CASSQAHRSGEQYF.

This rearrangement joins TRBV7-8 to TRBJ1-3, with 9 bases lining up with TRBD1. Trimming removed 2 bases from V and 2 bases from J; junction bases left unmatched: 7. This CDR3 contains 17 residues. Per germline, CDR1 SGHVS and CDR2 FQNEAQ. In nucleotides, the CDR3 is TGTGCCAGCAGCTTACTGGGACAGGGAAGAACTGGAAACACCATATATTTT. It specifies CASSLLGQGRTGNTIYF.

The chain is built from TRBV14 and TRBJ1-2, with D possibly matching TRBD1 (5 bases). From germline, CDR1 is SGHDN and CDR2 FVKESK. This CDR3 comprises 14 residues. V dropped 1 base and J dropped 4 bases, with 10 bases sitting between them. CDR3 nucleotides: TGTGCCAGCAGCCAAGCAGGCAGGGTCTATGGCTACACCTTC. Translating it yields CASSQAGRVYGYTF.

V gene TRBV2 combines with J gene TRBJ2-4; D gene ambiguous. Between the trimmed V and J ends, which lost 6 bases and 7 bases, there was a span of 10 bases. CDR1 is SNHLY, CDR2 FYNNEI, per germline. The CDR3 loop spans 12 amino acids. CDR3 loop: CASSPDLNIQYF. For the CDR3, the DNA is TGTGCCAGCAGCCCCGACTTGAACATTCAGTACTTC.

The chain combines TRBV18 with TRBJ2-7, with D perhaps TRBD1 (5 bases). Trimming left V 3 bases short and J 1 base short, with 16 bases between. This CDR3 has 16 residues. Germline V lookup: CDR1 KGHSH, CDR2 LQKENI. In nucleotides, the CDR3 is TGTGCCAGCTCACCTCTTGGGGCAGGGCAGTCCTACGAGCAGTACTTC. This codes for CASSPLGAGQSYEQYF.

The chain joins TRBV7-9 to TRBJ2-3, with TRBD2 matching over 13 bases. J lost 0 bases, V lost 0 bases, and 3 bases had no gene match. CDR1 and CDR2 (germline): SEHNR, FQNEAQ (reference sequence). The CDR3 has 18 residues. CDR3 coding DNA: TGTGCCAGCAGCTTAGCCGGGACTAGCGGGACTAGCACAGATACGCAGTATTTT. Residues: CASSLAGTSGTSTDTQYF.

The chain joins TRBV11-3 to TRBJ1-1; tentatively, D is TRBD1 (6 bases). Between the trimmed V and J ends, which lost 5 bases and 4 bases, there was a span of 11 bases. This CDR3 is built from 13 residues. Germline CDR1 SGHNT, CDR2 YENEEA. CDR3 residues: CASSPEGGTEAFF. The CDR3 DNA sequence: TGTGCCAGCAGCCCCGAAGGGGGCACTGAAGCTTTCTTT.

The V and J genes are TRBV7-8 and TRBJ2-3, with D possibly being TRBD1 (6 bases). V gave up 2 bases and J gave up 2 bases, with 11 bases separating them. The germline V gene has CDR1 SGHVS and CDR2 FQNEAQ. The CDR3 has 15 amino acids. The CDR3 loop reads CASSLRDIDTDTQYF. The CDR3 coding sequence is TGTGCCAGCAGCTTACGGGACATAGACACAGATACGCAGTATTTT.

V usage is TRBV28 and J usage is TRBJ2-1; 9 bases fit TRBD1. Germline V gene lookup returns CDR1 MDHEN and CDR2 SYDVKM. V lost 3 bases, J lost 6 bases, and 6 bases stayed unmatched. The CDR3 extends over 15 amino acids. The CDR3 spells CASSLGDRVGNEQFF. CDR3 in DNA: TGTGCCAGCAGTTTGGGGGACAGGGTGGGCAATGAGCAGTTCTTC.

CDR3 residues: CASSGRDRGNHGYTF. The DNA of the CDR3 is TGTGCCAGCAGTGGAAGGGACAGGGGGAATCACGGCTACACCTTC. This sequence joins TRBV2 and TRBJ1-2, with TRBD1 identical over 11 bases. The CDR3 runs to 15 residues. With 4 bases clipped from V and 8 bases from J, the junction kept 9 bases outside the gene matches. Germline V gene lookup returns CDR1 SNHLY and CDR2 FYNNEI. The variable domain in full, with the rest retrieved from reference TRBV2 and TRBJ1-2, is EPEVTQTPSHQVTQMGQEVILRCVPISNHLYFYWYRQILGQKVEFLVSFYNNEISEKSEIFDDQFSVERPDGSNFTLKIRSTKLEDSAMYFCASSGRDRGNHGYTFGSGTRLTVV.

The chain couples TRBV4-2 to TRBJ2-3; D is ambiguous. Trimming took off 1 base at V and 0 bases at J, with 17 bases between the two ends. CDR1 LGHNA and CDR2 YNFKEQ come from the germline V gene. CDR3 length equals 18 residues. The CDR3 is CASSQGRVEVASTDTQYF. In DNA, the CDR3 is TGTGCCAGCAGCCAAGGCCGCGTTGAAGTTGCTAGCACAGATACGCAGTATTTT.

The chain joins TRBV18 to TRBJ1-5; 7 positions agree with TRBD1. The V gene's germline CDR1 is KGHSH and CDR2 LQKENI. The CDR3 sequence is 14 residues long. With V trimmed by 8 bases and J by 6 bases, 10 bases remained unmatched. For the CDR3, the DNA is TGTGCCAGCCCCTTGACAGGGTTTGGTCAGCCCCAGCATTTT. Amino acids: CASPLTGFGQPQHF.

This clone was counted once. CDR3 sequence (DNA): TGTGCCAGCAGTGCGAGGGACAGGGGGTCCTCTAATGGCTACACCTTC. Protein product: CASSARDRGSSNGYTF. V gene TRBV2 combines with J gene TRBJ1-2, with 11 bases that match TRBD1. Germline V gives CDR1 SNHLY, CDR2 FYNNEI. This CDR3 is built from 16 residues. Unmatched junction bases numbered 10, after V lost 4 bases and J lost 6 bases.

This rearrangement joins TRBV28 to TRBJ2-1, with 8 bases matching TRBD1. Germline V gene data show CDR1 as MDHEN and CDR2 as SYDVKM. The V segment lost 7 bases and the J segment 6 bases; nucleotides outside the gene matches: 2. This CDR3 contains 12 residues. CDR3 coding DNA: TGTGCCAGCACGGACAGGGTCAATGAGCAGTTCTTC. Translating it yields CASTDRVNEQFF.

This rearrangement joins TRBV6-5 to TRBJ1-3, with a tentative D call TRBD1 (5 bases). The CDR3 is 15 residues long. Trimming shortened V by 5 bases and J by 0 bases, and 11 bases separated the two germline ends. CDR1 is MNHEY and CDR2 is SVGAGI in the germline V gene. This chain's CDR3 is CASSRQSSSGNTIYF. CDR3 nucleotides: TGTGCCAGCAGTCGACAGAGCAGCTCTGGAAACACCATATATTTT.

The J gene is TRBJ2-3, the V gene TRBV5-1, with D possibly being TRBD2 (6 bases). Per the germline V gene, CDR1 is SGHRS and CDR2 is YFSETQ. V was trimmed by 3 bases and J by 5 bases, leaving 19 bases between them. This CDR3 spans 16 amino acids. In DNA form, the CDR3 reads TGCGCCAGCAGCTGGGCCACTAGCACCCAGCGAGATACGCAGTATTTT. Residues: CASSWATSTQRDTQYF. Looking up the rest from reference TRBV5-1 and TRBJ2-3 gives the full variable domain: KAGVTQTPRYLIKTRGQQVTLSCSPISGHRSVSWYQQTPGQGLQFLFEYFSETQRNKGNFPGRFSGRQFSNSRSEMNVSTLELGDSALYLCASSWATSTQRDTQYFGPGTRLTVL.

This clone was seen a single time. V gene TRBV5-6 combines with J gene TRBJ1-2; D is perhaps TRBD1 (5 bases). The CDR3 length is 15 residues. The V and J ends lost 0 bases and 1 base respectively, with 10 bases between them. The V gene's germline CDR1 is SGHDT and CDR2 YYEEEE. The CDR3 DNA reads as TGTGCCAGCAGCTTGGCCGGAGGGGTTAACTATGGCTACACCTTC. Protein: CASSLAGGVNYGYTF.

This clone was found a few times. The chain combines TRBV2 with TRBJ1-4, with D possibly being TRBD1 (5 bases). The CDR3 is 15 residues long. Between the trimmed V and J ends, which lost 0 bases and 5 bases, there was a span of 10 bases. Looked up from germline, CDR1 is SNHLY and CDR2 is FYNNEI. The CDR3 nucleotides are TGTGCCAGCAGTGAAGCGGGGCAGGACAATGAAAAACTGTTTTTT. Translated: CASSEAGQDNEKLFF.

Details on this clone: Germline is not matched at one junction end, which may reflect a read error. Other nucleotide sequences from this sample produce the same CDR3. This rearrangement joins TRBV4-1 to TRBJ1-6; D is unresolved. Germline CDR1 is MGHRA and CDR2 is YSYEKL. The length of the CDR3 is 18 residues. CDR3 nucleotides: TGCGCCAGCAGCCAAGAGAACGGGGTGTCGGCGTCGAATTCCCCCCTCCACTTT. Its translation: CASSQENGVSASNSPLHF.